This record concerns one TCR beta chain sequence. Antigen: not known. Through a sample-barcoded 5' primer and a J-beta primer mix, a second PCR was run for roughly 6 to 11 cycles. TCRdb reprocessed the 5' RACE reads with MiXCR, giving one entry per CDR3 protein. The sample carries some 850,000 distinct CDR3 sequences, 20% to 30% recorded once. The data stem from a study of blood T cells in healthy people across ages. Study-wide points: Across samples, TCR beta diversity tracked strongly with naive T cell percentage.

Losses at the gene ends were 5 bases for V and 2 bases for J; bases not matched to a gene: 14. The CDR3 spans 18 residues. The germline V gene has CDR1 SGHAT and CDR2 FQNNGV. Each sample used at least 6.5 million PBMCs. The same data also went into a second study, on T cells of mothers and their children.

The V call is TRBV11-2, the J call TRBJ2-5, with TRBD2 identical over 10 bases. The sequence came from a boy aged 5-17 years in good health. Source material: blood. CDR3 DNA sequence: TGTGCCAGCAGCCCGATGACTAGCGGGCGACTACCTCAAGAGACCCAGTACTTC. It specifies CASSPMTSGRLPQETQYF.